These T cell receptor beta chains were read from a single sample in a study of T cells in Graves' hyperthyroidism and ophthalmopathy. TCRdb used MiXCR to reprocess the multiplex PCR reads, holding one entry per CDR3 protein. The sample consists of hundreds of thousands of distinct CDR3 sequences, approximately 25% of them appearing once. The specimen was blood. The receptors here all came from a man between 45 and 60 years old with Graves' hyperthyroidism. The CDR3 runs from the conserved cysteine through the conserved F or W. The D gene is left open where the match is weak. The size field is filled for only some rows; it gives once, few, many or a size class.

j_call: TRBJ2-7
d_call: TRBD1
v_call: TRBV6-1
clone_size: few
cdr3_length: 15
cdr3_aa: CASSVYGQASGEQYF
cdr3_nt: TGTGCCAGCAGTGTCTACGGACAGGCGAGTGGCGAGCAGTACTTC

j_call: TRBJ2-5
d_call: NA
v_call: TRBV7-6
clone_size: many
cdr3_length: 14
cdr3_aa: CASSSQGGKETQYF
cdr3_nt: TGTGCCAGCAGCTCGCAGGGAGGTAAAGAGACCCAGTACTTC

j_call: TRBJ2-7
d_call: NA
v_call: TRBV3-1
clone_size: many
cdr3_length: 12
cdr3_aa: CASSQDWYEQYF
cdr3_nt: TGTGCCAGCAGCCAAGATTGGTACGAGCAGTACTTC

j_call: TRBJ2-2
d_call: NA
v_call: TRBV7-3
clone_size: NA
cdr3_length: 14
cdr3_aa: CASSLKQGHGELFF
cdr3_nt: TGTGCCAGCAGCTTAAAGCAGGGGCACGGGGAGCTGTTTTTT

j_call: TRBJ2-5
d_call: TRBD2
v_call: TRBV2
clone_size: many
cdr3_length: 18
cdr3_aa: CASSEEIAGGTYQETQYF
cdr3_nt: TGTGCCAGCAGTGAAGAAATAGCGGGAGGCACGTACCAAGAGACCCAGTACTTC

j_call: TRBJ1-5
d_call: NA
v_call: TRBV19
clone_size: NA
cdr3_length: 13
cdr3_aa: CASSVGRNQPQHF
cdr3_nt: TGTGCCAGTAGCGTGGGCCGAAATCAGCCCCAGCATTTT

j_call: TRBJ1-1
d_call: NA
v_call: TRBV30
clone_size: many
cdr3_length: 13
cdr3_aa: CAWSVARHTEAFF
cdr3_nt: TGTGCCTGGAGTGTCGCGAGACACACTGAAGCTTTCTTT

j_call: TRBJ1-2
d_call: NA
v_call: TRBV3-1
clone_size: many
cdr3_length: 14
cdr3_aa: CASSHHDTPDGYTF
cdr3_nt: TGTGCCAGCAGCCATCACGACACTCCTGATGGCTACACCTTC

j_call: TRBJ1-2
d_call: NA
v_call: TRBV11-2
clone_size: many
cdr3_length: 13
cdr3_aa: CASSLDRNYGYTF
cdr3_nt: TGTGCCAGCAGCTTAGACAGAAACTATGGCTACACCTTC

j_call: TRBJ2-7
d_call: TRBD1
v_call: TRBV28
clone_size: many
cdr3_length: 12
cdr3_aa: CATGTAFHEQYF
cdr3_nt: TGTGCCACTGGGACAGCTTTCCACGAGCAGTACTTC

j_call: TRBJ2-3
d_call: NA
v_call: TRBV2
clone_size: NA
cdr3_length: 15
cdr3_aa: CASSEGLLPTDTQYF
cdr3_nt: TGTGCCAGCAGTGAAGGACTATTACCCACAGATACGCAGTATTTT

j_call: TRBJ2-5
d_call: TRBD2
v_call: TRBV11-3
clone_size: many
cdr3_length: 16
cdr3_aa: CASSHGTSGTGETQYF
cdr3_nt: TGTGCCAGCAGCCACGGGACTAGCGGGACCGGGGAGACCCAGTACTTC